These 9 T cell receptor beta chains were all obtained from the same sample, sequenced in a study of identical twins. Using its own MiXCR run on the 5' RACE reads, TCRdb lists one record per CDR3 protein. The table lists about 260,000 distinct CDR3 sequences, about 7% of them singletons, with approximately 3.6% in the top ten. This sample was shared with a second study, whose subject was yellow fever vaccine responses in identical twins.

Input material: memory (CD45RO+) T cells sorted from blood. These receptors were collected from a woman aged 18-35 years in good health.

Only a few counts were recorded for this clonotype. The V gene is TRBV2, the J gene TRBJ2-6; 10 bases align to TRBD1. From germline, CDR1 is SNHLY and CDR2 FYNNEI. The J segment lost 1 base and the V segment lost 5 bases, leaving 5 bases of the junction unmatched. The CDR3 length is 17 residues. The CDR3 is CASSQGTGASGANVLTF. CDR3 nucleotide sequence: TGTGCCAGCAGTCAGGGGACAGGGGCGTCTGGGGCCAACGTCCTGACTTTC.

The chain employs TRBV7-2 and TRBJ2-5; the D gene is possibly TRBD1 (6 bases). The length of the CDR3 is 15 residues. The germline V and J ends were trimmed by 0 bases and 5 bases, with 13 bases remaining between them. From germline, CDR1 is SGHTA and CDR2 FQGNSA. The CDR3 region is CASSLAVRGYETQYF. The CDR3 bases are TGTGCCAGCAGCTTAGCGGTCAGGGGCTACGAGACCCAGTACTTC.

In this sample, this clonotype turned up many times. V and J are TRBV15 and TRBJ2-1; 7 nucleotides match TRBD1. Germline-derived CDR1 and CDR2 are LNHNV and YYDKDF (reference sequence). This CDR3 comprises 18 residues. V lost 8 bases, J lost 4 bases, and 20 bases stayed unmatched. The CDR3 DNA follows: TGTGCCACCCGAAACCTTTTGGGGACCCCCAGGGGGTACAATGAGCAGTTCTTC. Translated, it gives CATRNLLGTPRGYNEQFF.

This chain links TRBV6-5 with TRBJ2-1, with 11 bases identical to TRBD2. CDR3 size: 15 residues. The V segment lost 4 bases and the J segment 7 bases; nucleotides outside the gene matches: 6. Germline V gene lookup returns CDR1 MNHEY and CDR2 SVGAGI. The CDR3 DNA sequence: TGTGCCAGCAGTTTTCTGACTAGCGGGGATAATGAGCAGTTCTTC. Its translation is CASSFLTSGDNEQFF.

This clonotype was counted at least ten times. The CDR3 DNA reads TGTGCCAGCAGCCCGGGACAGGGTGTTATCAACACCATATATTTT. Translating it yields CASSPGQGVINTIYF. The chain uses TRBV5-6 and TRBJ1-3; 9 bases map to TRBD1. The V gene end was trimmed by 4 bases and the J gene end by 7 bases; junction bases not matched to a gene: 9. Germline V lookup: CDR1 SGHDT, CDR2 YYEEEE. This CDR3 is 15 amino acids long.

A few counts support this clonotype. CDR3 nucleotides: TGCGCCAGCAGTGAACAGGGTGTGTGGACAGATACGCAGTATTTT. Encoded protein: CASSEQGVWTDTQYF. V gene TRBV10-2 combines with J gene TRBJ2-3; possibly TRBD1 for D (6 bases). V was cut by 3 bases and J by 3 bases, with 13 bases left in between. The length of the CDR3 is 15 residues. Germline CDR1 reads WSHSY; CDR2 reads SAAADI.

This clonotype was detected many times. This rearrangement joins TRBV3-1 to TRBJ2-5; D not resolved. CDR1 is LGHDT, CDR2 YNNKEL, per germline (reference sequence). Trimming left V 1 base short and J 2 bases short, with 8 bases between. The length of the CDR3 is 14 residues. CDR3 in amino acids: CASSQGLQQETQYF. DNA of the CDR3: TGTGCCAGCAGCCAAGGTCTACAGCAAGAGACCCAGTACTTC.

This clonotype was recorded at least ten times. The rearrangement joins TRBV12-3 or TRBV12-4 to TRBJ2-7, with D tentatively TRBD2 (7 bases). Trimming left V 4 bases short and J 2 bases short, with 12 bases between. This CDR3 comprises 14 residues. The CDR3 reads CASSSPGGPYEQYF. As DNA, the CDR3 is TGTGCCAGCAGTTCCCCCGGGGGGCCCTACGAGCAGTACTTC.

This clonotype was counted at least ten times. This sequence joins TRBV7-6 and TRBJ2-7, with a tentative D call TRBD2 (6 bases). V was cut by 5 bases and J by 1 base, with 15 bases left in between. Germline CDR1 SGHVS, CDR2 FNYEAQ. The CDR3 loop spans 15 amino acids. CDR3 amino acids: CASSPLGGKSYEQYF. The CDR3 coding sequence is TGTGCCAGCAGCCCCCTCGGAGGGAAATCCTACGAGCAGTACTTC.